This TCR beta chain was observed in a study of HIV-infected patients and healthy controls. Study at large: Early therapy brought no consistent CD8 count shift, though the CD4:CD8 ratio rose a little.

Follow-up blood was drawn about 14 weeks, roughly three months, after antiretroviral therapy began. Whole blood was used without fractionation, so all unsorted peripheral T cells were included. V was cut by 4 bases and J by 1 base, with 13 bases left in between. The CDR3 extends over 15 amino acids. cDNA was made from 400 to 500 ng RNA using alpha and beta constant primers. Each of the alpha and beta chains got its own library through chain-specific third strand synthesis with indices. MiXCR, applied by TCRdb to the 5' RACE reads, yields one record per CDR3 protein. The sample contains some 20,000 distinct CDR3 sequences, under 9% of which appear only once. This clonotype was seen many times.

The genes are TRBV23-1 and TRBJ1-1; D call uncertain. TRBV23-1 is treated as an ORF (open reading frame) with a function not yet certain. The sequence came from an adult with HIV infection. This specimen consisted of blood, obtained during antiretroviral therapy. This CDR3 reads CASSLRREWNTEAFF. Here the CDR3 DNA reads TGCGCCAGCAGTCTACGAAGAGAGTGGAACACTGAAGCTTTCTTT.